These 29 T cell receptor beta chains were all obtained from the same sample, sequenced in a study of Tregs in tolerant kidney transplant recipients. Sequencing was performed with immunoSEQ multiplex PCR; in TCRdb, only in-frame clones are kept and a portion is missing. The top ten clones hold 0.5% to 0.65% of a sample with some 250,000 clones, approximately 84% of them seen once. The sequenced material came from CD4+ T cells from blood. All receptors come from a human donor in good health.

This chain uses TRBV11-2 with TRBJ1-3; a weak D match, TRBD1 (5 bases). The V and J ends lost 5 bases and 0 bases respectively, with 11 bases between them. Germline V gene data show CDR1 as SGHAT and CDR2 as FQNNGV. There are 15 residues in the CDR3. The CDR3 nucleotides read TGTGCCAGCAGCCATTTTGGGGGCTCTGGAAACACCATATATTTT. This codes for CASSHFGGSGNTIYF.

This chain links TRBV19 with TRBJ2-7, with TRBD2 identical over 8 bases. Germline lookup yields CDR1 LNHDA and CDR2 SQIVND (reference sequence). V lost 2 bases and J lost 3; bases outside the gene matches: 12. The CDR3 spans 17 residues. CDR3 amino acids: CASSISVLGGGYYEQYF. The DNA of the CDR3 is TGTGCCAGTAGTATATCAGTCCTCGGCGGGGGGTACTACGAGCAGTACTTC.

The chain has TRBV7-6 and TRBJ2-5, with TRBD1 matching over 7 bases. The CDR3 sequence is 13 residues long. V shed 5 bases and J 7 bases; nucleotides not matched to a gene: 7. Germline V gene sequence: CDR1 SGHVS, CDR2 FNYEAQ. CDR3 residues: CASSHDRQGTQYF. The CDR3 bases are TGTGCCAGCAGCCACGATCGACAGGGGACCCAGTACTTC.

The rearrangement uses TRBV5-1 and TRBJ1-5; D gene ambiguous. Trimming pared 5 bases from V and 3 bases from J, leaving 9 bases between. The V gene's germline CDR1 is SGHRS and CDR2 YFSETQ. The CDR3 is made up of 13 amino acids. CDR3 nucleotides: TGCGCCAGCAGTACAGCTCCCAATCAGCCCCAGCATTTT. This encodes CASSTAPNQPQHF.

The chain couples TRBV28 to TRBJ2-1; a possible D gene is TRBD2 (7 bases). Germline loops: CDR1 MDHEN, CDR2 SYDVKM. This CDR3 spans 15 amino acids. The V gene lost 2 bases and the J gene lost 6 bases, with 14 bases spanning the gap. CDR3 amino acids: CASSLGGGITNEQFF. CDR3 sequence (DNA): TGTGCCAGCAGTTTAGGGGGGGGCATTACCAATGAGCAGTTCTTC.

The chain couples TRBV9 to TRBJ2-3; TRBD1 agrees at 8 bases. With 3 bases clipped from V and 5 bases from J, the junction kept 2 bases outside the gene matches. The CDR3 has 13 residues. CDR1 is SGDLS, CDR2 YYNGEE, per germline. DNA for the CDR3: TGTGCCAGCAGCGAGACAGGGGTAGATACGCAGTATTTT. Its protein product is CASSETGVDTQYF.

The V and J genes are TRBV11-2 and TRBJ1-1, with D hard to call. CDR3 length: 15 amino acids. The ends were cut back, 3 bases at V and 1 base at J, with 12 bases in the middle. Germline assignment: CDR1 SGHAT and CDR2 FQNNGV. As DNA, the CDR3 is TGTGCCAGCAGCTTCCTCAACGTCAAGAACACTGAAGCTTTCTTT. Its protein is CASSFLNVKNTEAFF.

This clone came up once. The V gene is TRBV18, the J gene TRBJ2-5, with no clear D. V lost 3 bases and J lost 5, with 10 bases in between. This CDR3 region has 13 residues. Germline V gene sequence: CDR1 KGHSH, CDR2 LQKENI. The chain's CDR3 is CASSPGIVETQYF. DNA of the CDR3: TGTGCCAGCTCACCGGGGATAGTGGAGACCCAGTACTTC.

The chain has TRBV19 and TRBJ2-7, with TRBD2 matching 12 bases. The CDR3 covers 15 residues. Germline V gene data show CDR1 as LNHDA and CDR2 as SQIVND (reference sequence). V dropped 5 bases and J dropped 0; count of bases not matched to a gene: 2. The CDR3 reads CASSPGLAGSYEQYF. In DNA form, the CDR3 reads TGTGCCAGTAGTCCGGGACTAGCGGGCTCCTACGAGCAGTACTTC. The full variable domain, in which reference TRBV19 and TRBJ2-7 provide the parts outside the CDR3, is DGGITQSPKYLFRKEGQNVTLSCEQNLNHDAMYWYRQDPGQGLRLIYYSQIVNDFQKGDIAEGYSVSREKKESFPLTVTSAQKNPTAFYLCASSPGLAGSYEQYFGPGTRLTVT.

The table lists this clone with a few counts. The chain carries TRBV6-1 and TRBJ1-5; TRBD1 aligns across 10 bases. The CDR3 length is 16 residues. Trimming took 3 bases from V and 6 from J; bases not matched to a gene: 8. CDR1 and CDR2 from the germline V gene are MNHNS and SASEGT. CDR3 sequence: CASSDHGTGVFQPQHF. The DNA for the CDR3 is TGTGCCAGCAGTGACCACGGGACAGGGGTCTTTCAGCCCCAGCATTTT.

The chain uses TRBV2 and TRBJ2-7; unclear D gene. From germline, CDR1 is SNHLY and CDR2 FYNNEI. The CDR3 is made up of 10 amino acids. Trimming took 6 bases from V and 3 from J, leaving 3 bases between them. CDR3 in amino acids: CASRNYEQYF. DNA of the CDR3: TGTGCCAGCAGAAACTACGAGCAGTACTTC.

This clone was seen once. The gene calls are TRBV11-2 and TRBJ2-7; D is perhaps TRBD2 (6 bases). V lost 8 bases and J lost 6, with 26 bases in between. The CDR3 length is 16 residues. Germline assignment: CDR1 SGHAT and CDR2 FQNNGV. The CDR3 spells CASSRRAGLDSGEQYF. The CDR3 nucleotides are TGTGCCAGCTCCAGACGGGCGGGACTTGACTCGGGCGAGCAGTACTTC.

The chain joins TRBV6-6 to TRBJ1-1; D unresolved. This CDR3 contains 16 residues. Germline V gene sequence: CDR1 MNHNY, CDR2 SVGAGI (reference sequence). V lost 6 bases to trimming and J lost 1 base, with 18 bases between them. The CDR3 protein is CASSSSLNRPNTEAFF. The CDR3 nucleotides read TGTGCCAGCAGCTCCTCACTTAATAGACCGAACACTGAAGCTTTCTTT.

This clone was seen a single time. The rearrangement uses TRBV7-9 and TRBJ1-1, with D unresolved. Germline V gene lookup returns CDR1 SEHNR and CDR2 FQNEAQ (reference sequence). The CDR3 is 14 residues long. V lost 3 bases to trimming and J lost 3 bases, with 11 bases between them. The DNA of the CDR3 is TGTGCCAGCAGCTTTCCCAACCGCGACACTGAAGCTTTCTTT. It yields the protein CASSFPNRDTEAFF. The full variable domain, in which reference TRBV7-9 and TRBJ1-1 provide the parts outside the CDR3, is DTGVSQNPRHKITKRGQNVTFRCDPISEHNRLYWYRQTLGQGPEFLTYFQNEAQLEKSRLLSDRFSAERPKGSFSTLEIQRTEQGDSAMYLCASSFPNRDTEAFFGQGTRLTVV.

This chain links TRBV5-8 with TRBJ2-2; tentatively, D is TRBD1 (6 bases). The V and J ends lost 7 bases and 0 bases respectively, with 22 bases between them. This CDR3 region has 18 residues. CDR1 is SGHTS and CDR2 is YDEGEE in the germline V gene. The DNA for the CDR3 is TGTGCCAGCTTCCGTAGGGGGACCCCCTTAACGAACACCGGGGAGCTGTTTTTT. This gives the protein CASFRRGTPLTNTGELFF.

The chain recombines TRBV5-1 with TRBJ2-7, with a weak D call TRBD1 (6 bases). CDR1 is SGHRS, CDR2 YFSETQ, per germline. The length of the CDR3 is 14 residues. V was pared by 5 bases and J by 3 bases, with 15 bases between. The CDR3 nucleotides read TGCGCCAGCAGTCGCACAATACAGGGCTACGAGCAGTACTTC. Protein sequence: CASSRTIQGYEQYF.

J is TRBJ2-6 and V is TRBV2, with D perhaps TRBD2 (5 bases). Germline CDR1 SNHLY, CDR2 FYNNEI. This CDR3 comprises 15 residues. Deletions cut 7 bases from V and 4 bases from J, with 14 bases between. For the CDR3, the DNA is TGTGCCAGCAACCCCTCCGGCGGGGGGGCCAACGTCCTGACTTTC. Amino acid sequence: CASNPSGGGANVLTF.

The J gene is TRBJ2-5, the V gene TRBV7-3; TRBD1 or TRBD2 may be the D gene (7 bases each). Looked up from germline, CDR1 is SGHTA and CDR2 is FQGTGA. This CDR3 region has 13 residues. The germline V and J ends were trimmed by 5 bases and 5 bases, with 12 bases remaining between them. The CDR3 region is CASSRQGGETQYF. The CDR3 DNA reads as TGTGCCAGCAGCAGACAGGGAGGGGAGACCCAGTACTTC.

The V and J genes are TRBV5-1 and TRBJ2-7; 9 bases agree with TRBD2. The CDR3 has 15 residues. The V gene's germline CDR1 is SGHRS and CDR2 YFSETQ. V trimming: 0 bases; J trimming: 7 bases; junction bases outside the gene matches: 8. CDR3 sequence (DNA): TGCGCCAGCAGCTTGGGTGTAGCGGGAGCTGAAGAGCAGTACTTC. Amino acid sequence: CASSLGVAGAEEQYF.

This clone was recorded only once. J is TRBJ2-5 and V is TRBV29-1; perhaps TRBD2 as D (7 bases). The germline V gene encodes CDR1 SQVTM and CDR2 ANQGSEA. Trimming shortened V by 5 bases and J by 1 base, and 14 bases separated the two germline ends. The CDR3 has 14 amino acids. CDR3 in DNA: TGCAGCGTTAGCAGGGGAGGGGTCCAAGAGACCCAGTACTTC. Its protein product is CSVSRGGVQETQYF.

The chain recombines TRBV9 with TRBJ2-3, with D possibly being TRBD1 (6 bases). The V gene's germline CDR1 is SGDLS and CDR2 YYNGEE. The CDR3 sequence is 14 residues long. Trimming took 4 bases from V and 4 from J, leaving 13 bases between them. CDR3 DNA sequence: TGTGCCAGCAGCCCCAGACAGGCGGCAGATACGCAGTATTTT. Translating it yields CASSPRQAADTQYF.

The chain carries TRBV11-2 and TRBJ2-7; 8 positions agree with TRBD1. CDR3 length: 16 residues. Germline V gene lookup returns CDR1 SGHAT and CDR2 FQNNGV. The ends lost 4 bases at V and 6 bases at J; junction bases unmatched: 14. CDR3 region: CASSSRQGSPKGEQYF. The CDR3 DNA sequence: TGTGCCAGCAGCTCCAGACAGGGGTCCCCCAAGGGCGAGCAGTACTTC.

This rearrangement joins TRBV18 to TRBJ2-5; weak D call: TRBD2 (5 bases). CDR3 size: 14 residues. Germline CDR1 is KGHSH and CDR2 is LQKENI. Trimming took 3 bases from V and 4 from J, leaving 12 bases between them. The CDR3 nucleotides are TGTGCCAGCTCACCGTCGGAGGCAATAGAGACCCAGTACTTC. Protein product: CASSPSEAIETQYF.

This clone was seen more than once but under ten times. The V call is TRBV2, the J call TRBJ1-2; TRBD1 aligns across 8 bases. V lost 7 bases, J lost 7 bases, and 11 bases stayed unmatched. There are 14 residues in the CDR3. Germline V CDR1 and CDR2: SNHLY, FYNNEI. CDR3 nucleotide sequence: TGTGCCAGCAAACCCCAGGGGGCGCAAAGTGGCTACACCTTC. Its protein product is CASKPQGAQSGYTF.

V gene TRBV7-8 combines with J gene TRBJ2-1; 10 bases are a match to TRBD2. V trimming: 5 bases; J trimming: 16 bases; junction bases outside the gene matches: 11. The germline gives CDR1 SGHVS, CDR2 FQNEAQ. The CDR3 runs 13 residues. CDR3 in amino acids: CASSRNRAGGLFF. In DNA form, the CDR3 reads TGTGCCAGCAGCCGAAATCGAGCGGGGGGGCTTTTCTTC.

In DNA form, the CDR3 reads TGTGCCAGCAGCTCTCCCTCGCCGGCCCCAAATGAAAAACTGTTTTTT. Translated: CASSSPSPAPNEKLFF. V and J are TRBV21-1 and TRBJ1-4. TRBV21-1 is tagged as a pseudogene. This CDR3 comprises 16 residues.

In its sample, this clone was seen once. This rearrangement joins TRBV7-9 to TRBJ2-7; TRBD1 matches at 9 bases. Germline V lookup: CDR1 SEHNR, CDR2 FQNEAQ (reference sequence). J lost 9 bases, V lost 5 bases, and 11 bases had no gene match. This CDR3 has 14 residues. CDR3 residues: CASSTGTGTQGQYF. CDR3 in DNA: TGTGCCAGCAGCACCGGGACAGGGACTCAGGGGCAGTACTTC.

The chain carries TRBV6-5 and TRBJ1-1; maybe TRBD1 (6 bases). This CDR3 region has 14 residues. Looked up from germline, CDR1 is MNHEY and CDR2 is SVGAGI. The V gene lost 7 bases and the J gene lost 6 bases, with 18 bases spanning the gap. CDR3 in amino acids: CASKKDRSPSEAFF. The CDR3 nucleotides read TGTGCCAGCAAAAAAGACAGGTCCCCATCTGAAGCTTTCTTT.

This chain uses TRBV19 with TRBJ2-3, with 10 bases lining up with TRBD2. V gave up 6 bases and J gave up 0 bases; unmatched junction bases: 6. CDR1 and CDR2 (germline): LNHDA, SQIVND (reference sequence). The CDR3 has 16 amino acids. The CDR3 DNA reads TGTGCCAGTAGACCCGGACTAGCGGCTAGCACAGATACGCAGTATTTT. This gives the protein CASRPGLAASTDTQYF.